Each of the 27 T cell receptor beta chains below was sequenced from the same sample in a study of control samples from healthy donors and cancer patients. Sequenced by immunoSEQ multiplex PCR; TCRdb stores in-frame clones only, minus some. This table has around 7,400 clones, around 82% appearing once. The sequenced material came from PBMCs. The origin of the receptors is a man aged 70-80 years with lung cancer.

The CDR3, as DNA: TGTGCCATCAAAGGGCCCTATTCCTACGAGCAGTACTTC. Residues: CAIKGPYSYEQYF. This chain connects TRBV10-3 to TRBJ2-7; D unresolved. CDR1 is ENHRY, CDR2 SYGVKD, per germline. V lost 7 bases to trimming and J lost 1 base, with 11 bases between them. The CDR3 has 13 amino acids.

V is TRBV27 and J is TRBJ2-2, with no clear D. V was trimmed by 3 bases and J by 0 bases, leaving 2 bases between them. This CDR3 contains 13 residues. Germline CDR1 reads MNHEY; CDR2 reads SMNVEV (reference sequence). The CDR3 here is CASSLSNTGELFF. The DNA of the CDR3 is TGTGCCAGCAGTTTGTCGAACACCGGGGAGCTGTTTTTT.

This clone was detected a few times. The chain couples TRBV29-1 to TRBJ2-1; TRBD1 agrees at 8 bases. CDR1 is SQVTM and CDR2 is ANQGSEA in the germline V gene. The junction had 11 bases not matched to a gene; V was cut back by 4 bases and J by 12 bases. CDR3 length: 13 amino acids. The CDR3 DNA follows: TGCAGCGTTGTGGGTGGACAGGGATGGTCGCAGTTCTTC. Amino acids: CSVVGGQGWSQFF.

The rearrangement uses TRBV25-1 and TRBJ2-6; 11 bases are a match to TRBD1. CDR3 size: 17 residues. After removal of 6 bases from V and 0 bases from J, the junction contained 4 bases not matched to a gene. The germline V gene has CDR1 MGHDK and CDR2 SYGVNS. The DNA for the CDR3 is TGTGCCAGCAGAGGGGACAGGGGGTCCTCTGGGGCCAACGTCCTGACTTTC. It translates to CASRGDRGSSGANVLTF. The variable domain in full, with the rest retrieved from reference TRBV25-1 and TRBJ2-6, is EADIYQTPRYLVIGTGKKITLECSQTMGHDKMYWYQQDPGMELHLIHYSYGVNSTEKGDLSSESTVSRIRTEHFPLTLESARPSHTSQYLCASRGDRGSSGANVLTFGAGSRLTVL.

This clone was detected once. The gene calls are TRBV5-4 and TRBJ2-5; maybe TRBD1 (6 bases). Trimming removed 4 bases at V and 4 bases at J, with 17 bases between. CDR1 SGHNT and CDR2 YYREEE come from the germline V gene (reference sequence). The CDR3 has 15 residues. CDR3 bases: TGTGCCAGCAGCCCTCCCCAGGGGTATCCAGAGACCCAGTACTTC. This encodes CASSPPQGYPETQYF.

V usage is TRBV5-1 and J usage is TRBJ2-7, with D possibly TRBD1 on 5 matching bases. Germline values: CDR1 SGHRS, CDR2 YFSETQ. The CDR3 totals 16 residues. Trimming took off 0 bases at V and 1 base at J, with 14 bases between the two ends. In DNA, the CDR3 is TGCGCCAGCAGCTTGGGGGGCGGTCAGAAGTCCTACGAGCAGTACTTC. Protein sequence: CASSLGGGQKSYEQYF.

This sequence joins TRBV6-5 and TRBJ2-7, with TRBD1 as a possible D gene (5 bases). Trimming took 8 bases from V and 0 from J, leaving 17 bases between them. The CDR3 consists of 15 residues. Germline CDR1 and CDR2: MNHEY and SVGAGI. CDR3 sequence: CASHESRVGSYEQYF. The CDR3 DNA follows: TGTGCCAGCCACGAATCCAGGGTTGGCTCCTACGAGCAGTACTTC.

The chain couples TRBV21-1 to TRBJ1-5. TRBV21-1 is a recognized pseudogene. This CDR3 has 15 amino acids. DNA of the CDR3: TGTGCCAGCAGCAATCCCCTCCGCTCGAATCAGCCCCAGCATTTT. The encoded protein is CASSNPLRSNQPQHF.

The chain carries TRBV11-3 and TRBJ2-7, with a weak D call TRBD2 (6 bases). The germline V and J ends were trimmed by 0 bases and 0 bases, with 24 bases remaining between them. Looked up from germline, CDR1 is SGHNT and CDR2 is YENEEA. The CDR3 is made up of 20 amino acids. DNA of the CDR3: TGTGCCAGCAGCTTAGAGAATGGCAGGGACTTGTTTGCGAGCTCCTACGAGCAGTACTTC. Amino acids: CASSLENGRDLFASSYEQYF. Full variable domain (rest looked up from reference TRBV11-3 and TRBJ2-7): EAGVVQSPRYKIIEKKQPVAFWCNPISGHNTLYWYLQNLGQGPELLIRYENEEAVDDSQLPKDRFSAERLKGVDSTLKIQPAELGDSAVYLCASSLENGRDLFASSYEQYFGPGTRLTVT.

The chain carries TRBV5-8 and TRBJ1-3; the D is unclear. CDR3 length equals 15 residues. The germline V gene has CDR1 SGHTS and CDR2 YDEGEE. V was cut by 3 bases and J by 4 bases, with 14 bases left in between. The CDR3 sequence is CASSSERISGNTIYF. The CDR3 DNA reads TGTGCCAGCAGCTCCGAACGTATATCGGGAAACACCATATATTTT.

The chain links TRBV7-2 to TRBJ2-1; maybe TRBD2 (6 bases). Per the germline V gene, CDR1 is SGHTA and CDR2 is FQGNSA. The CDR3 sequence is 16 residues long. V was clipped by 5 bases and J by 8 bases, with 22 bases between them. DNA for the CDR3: TGTGCCAGCAGCCCCCCGGGACTGGGGAGTTCGGATGAGCAGTTCTTC. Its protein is CASSPPGLGSSDEQFF.

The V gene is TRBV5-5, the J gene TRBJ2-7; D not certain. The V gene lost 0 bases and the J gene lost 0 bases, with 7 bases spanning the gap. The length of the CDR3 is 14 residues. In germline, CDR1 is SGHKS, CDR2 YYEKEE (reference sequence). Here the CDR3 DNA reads TGTGCCAGCAGCTTGGCCTTAGTCTCCTACGAGCAGTACTTC. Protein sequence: CASSLALVSYEQYF.

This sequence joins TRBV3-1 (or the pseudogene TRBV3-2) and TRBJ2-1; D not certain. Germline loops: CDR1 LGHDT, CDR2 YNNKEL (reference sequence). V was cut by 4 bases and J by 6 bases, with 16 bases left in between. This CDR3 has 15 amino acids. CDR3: CASSLRPGFSNEQFF. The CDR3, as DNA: TGTGCCAGCAGCCTACGACCCGGGTTTAGCAATGAGCAGTTCTTC.

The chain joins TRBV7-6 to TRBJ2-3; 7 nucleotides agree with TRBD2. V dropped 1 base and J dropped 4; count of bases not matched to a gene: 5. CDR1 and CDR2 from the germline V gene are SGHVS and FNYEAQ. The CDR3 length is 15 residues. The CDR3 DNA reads TGTGCCAGCAGCTTAGAGGCGGGAGTGGCAGATACGCAGTATTTT. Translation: CASSLEAGVADTQYF.

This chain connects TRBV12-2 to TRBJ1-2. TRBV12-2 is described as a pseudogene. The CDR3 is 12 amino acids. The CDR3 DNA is TGTGCAAGTCGCTTAGCCACGGATGGCTACACCTTC. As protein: CASRLATDGYTF.

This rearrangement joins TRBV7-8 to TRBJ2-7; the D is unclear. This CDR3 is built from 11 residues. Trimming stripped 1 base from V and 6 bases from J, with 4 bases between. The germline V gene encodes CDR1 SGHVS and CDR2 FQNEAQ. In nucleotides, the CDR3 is TGTGCCAGCAGCTTAGATTCCGAGCAGTACTTC. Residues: CASSLDSEQYF.

CDR3 region: CASSLIGQYEQYF. The CDR3 DNA sequence: TGTGCCAGCAGCTTAATTGGGCAGTACGAGCAGTACTTC. The chain links TRBV13 to TRBJ2-7; D call uncertain. V lost 2 bases and J 4 bases, leaving 9 bases between the germline ends. Germline values: CDR1 PRHDT, CDR2 FYEKMQ (reference sequence). The CDR3 consists of 13 residues. The full variable domain, its missing parts supplied by reference TRBV13 and TRBJ2-7, is AAGVIQSPRHLIKEKRETATLKCYPIPRHDTVYWYQQGPGQDPQFLISFYEKMQSDKGSIPDRFSAQQFSDYHSELNMSSLELGDSALYFCASSLIGQYEQYFGPGTRLTVT.

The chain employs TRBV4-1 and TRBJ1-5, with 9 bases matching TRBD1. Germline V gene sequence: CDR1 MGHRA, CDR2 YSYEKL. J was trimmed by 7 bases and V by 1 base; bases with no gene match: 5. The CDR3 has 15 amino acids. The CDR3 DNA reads TGCGCCAGCAGCCAAGGGGGACAGGGAGTCCAGCCCCAGCATTTT. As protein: CASSQGGQGVQPQHF.

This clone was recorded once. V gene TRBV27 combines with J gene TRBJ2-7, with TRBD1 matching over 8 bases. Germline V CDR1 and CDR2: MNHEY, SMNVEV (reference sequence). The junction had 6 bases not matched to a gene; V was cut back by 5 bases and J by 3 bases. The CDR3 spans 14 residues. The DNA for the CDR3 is TGTGCCAGCAGTCAAGGACAGGGTTACTACGAGCAGTACTTC. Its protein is CASSQGQGYYEQYF.

DNA for the CDR3: TGTGCCAGCAGCCCGGTCAGGAGTGTCCTTCCTGGAAACACCATATATTTT. The encoded protein is CASSPVRSVLPGNTIYF. This chain connects TRBV3-1 (or the pseudogene TRBV3-2) to TRBJ1-3; D not certain. The CDR3 is made up of 17 amino acids. V gave up 4 bases and J gave up 2 bases, with 18 bases separating them. Germline CDR1 reads LGHDT; CDR2 reads YNNKEL (reference sequence).

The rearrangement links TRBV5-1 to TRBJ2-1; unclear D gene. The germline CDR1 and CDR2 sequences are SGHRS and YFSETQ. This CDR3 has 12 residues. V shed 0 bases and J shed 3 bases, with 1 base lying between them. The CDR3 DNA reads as TGCGCCAGCAGCTTGGACTACAATGAGCAGTTCTTC. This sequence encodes CASSLDYNEQFF.

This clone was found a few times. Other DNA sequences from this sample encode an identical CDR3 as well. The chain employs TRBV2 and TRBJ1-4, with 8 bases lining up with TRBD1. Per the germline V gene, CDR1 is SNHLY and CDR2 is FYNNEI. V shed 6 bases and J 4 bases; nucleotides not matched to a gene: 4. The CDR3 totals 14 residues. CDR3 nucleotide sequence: TGTGCCAGCAGCGAGACAGGGGTTAATGAAAAACTGTTTTTT. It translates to CASSETGVNEKLFF.

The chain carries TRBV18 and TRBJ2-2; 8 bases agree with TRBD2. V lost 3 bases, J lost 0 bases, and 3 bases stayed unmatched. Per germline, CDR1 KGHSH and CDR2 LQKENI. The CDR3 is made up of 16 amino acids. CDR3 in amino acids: CASSPRTSPNTGELFF. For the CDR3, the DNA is TGTGCCAGCTCACCTCGGACTAGCCCGAACACCGGGGAGCTGTTTTTT.

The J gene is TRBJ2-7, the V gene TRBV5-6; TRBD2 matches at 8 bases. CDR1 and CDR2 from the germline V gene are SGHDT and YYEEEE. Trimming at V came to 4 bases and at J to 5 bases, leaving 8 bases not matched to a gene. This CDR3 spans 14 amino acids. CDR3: CASSGAGVLDEQYF. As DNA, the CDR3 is TGTGCCAGCAGCGGAGCGGGGGTTCTGGACGAGCAGTACTTC. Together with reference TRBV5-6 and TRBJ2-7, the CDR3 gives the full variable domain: DAGVTQSPTHLIKTRGQQVTLRCSPKSGHDTVSWYQQALGQGPQFIFQYYEEEERQRGNFPDRFSGHQFPNYSSELNVNALLLGDSALYLCASSGAGVLDEQYFGPGTRLTVT.

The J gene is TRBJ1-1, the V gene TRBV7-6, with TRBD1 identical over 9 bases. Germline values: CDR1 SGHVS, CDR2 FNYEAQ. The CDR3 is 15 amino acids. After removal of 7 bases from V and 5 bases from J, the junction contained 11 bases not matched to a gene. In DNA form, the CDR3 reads TGTGCCAGCACACCGATACAGGGGGCGAGTACTGAAGCTTTCTTT. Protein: CASTPIQGASTEAFF. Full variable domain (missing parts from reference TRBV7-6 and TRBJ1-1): GAGVSQSPRYKVTKRGQDVALRCDPISGHVSLYWYRQALGQGPEFLTYFNYEAQQDKSGLPNDRFSAERPEGSISTLTIQRTEQRDSAMYRCASTPIQGASTEAFFGQGTRLTVV.

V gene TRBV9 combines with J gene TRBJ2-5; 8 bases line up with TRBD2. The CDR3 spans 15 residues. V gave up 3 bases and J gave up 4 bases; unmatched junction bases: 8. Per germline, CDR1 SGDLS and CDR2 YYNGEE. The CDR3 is CASSAGGAFTETQYF. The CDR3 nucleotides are TGTGCCAGCAGCGCCGGGGGGGCATTTACAGAGACCCAGTACTTC.

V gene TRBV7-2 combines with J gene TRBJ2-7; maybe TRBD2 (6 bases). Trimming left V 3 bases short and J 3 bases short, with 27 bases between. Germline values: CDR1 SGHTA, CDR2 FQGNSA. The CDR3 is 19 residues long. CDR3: CASSFAPGATRTHVYEQYF. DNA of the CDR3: TGTGCCAGCAGCTTCGCCCCGGGAGCTACACGAACACACGTCTACGAGCAGTACTTC.